These 30 T cell receptor beta chains were all obtained from the same sample, sequenced in a study of identical twins. TCRdb fed the 5' RACE reads into MiXCR, producing one record per CDR3 protein. The top ten hold 2.9% of the sample, which has about 470,000 distinct CDR3 sequences, 24% seen once. In addition, the sample was reused for a study of T cells expressing NK-cell markers.

The sequencing input was CD4+ T cells sorted from blood. The origin of the receptors is a woman aged 18-35 years in good health.

The rearrangement joins TRBV20-1 to TRBJ2-6, with D unclear. The CDR3 is made up of 16 amino acids. Germline values: CDR1 DFQATT, CDR2 SNEGSKA (reference sequence). Trimming stripped 2 bases from V and 0 bases from J, with 11 bases between. This chain's CDR3 is CSARLAGASGANVLTF. Written as DNA, the CDR3 is TGCAGTGCTAGACTGGCAGGCGCCTCTGGGGCCAACGTCCTGACTTTC.

This clonotype was seen at least ten times. The chain carries TRBV5-1 and TRBJ1-2; TRBD1 is a possible D gene (5 bases). Trimming removed 4 bases from V and 6 bases from J, with 13 bases in between. Germline V gives CDR1 SGHRS, CDR2 YFSETQ. The CDR3 is made up of 13 amino acids. The chain's CDR3 is CASSGTPGNGYTF. The CDR3 region has the DNA TGCGCCAGCAGCGGGACCCCGGGGAATGGCTACACCTTC.

Ten or more counts support this clonotype. CDR3 DNA sequence: TGTGCCAGCAGCTTAAGGTTGAGCAATCAGCCCCAGCATTTT. Encoded protein: CASSLRLSNQPQHF. The chain has TRBV7-2 and TRBJ1-5; the D is unclear. Trimming pared 2 bases from V and 1 base from J, leaving 6 bases between. Germline V gene sequence: CDR1 SGHTA, CDR2 FQGNSA. The CDR3 is 14 amino acids.

The sample holds a few counts of this clonotype. The chain recombines TRBV12-3 or TRBV12-4 with TRBJ1-2; D remains ambiguous. Trimming took off 2 bases at V and 0 bases at J, with 13 bases between the two ends. CDR3 length equals 16 residues. CDR3 residues: CASSLRPLVANYGYTF. CDR3 sequence (DNA): TGTGCCAGCAGTTTAAGGCCCCTCGTAGCTAACTATGGCTACACCTTC.

The chain is built from TRBV5-6 and TRBJ1-5, with 7 positions matching TRBD1. The ends lost 0 bases at V and 7 bases at J; junction bases unmatched: 1. Germline V CDR1 and CDR2: SGHDT, YYEEEE. The CDR3 spans 13 residues. DNA for the CDR3: TGTGCCAGCAGCTTGGGACAGGGACAGCCCCAGCATTTT. This encodes CASSLGQGQPQHF.

This rearrangement joins TRBV27 to TRBJ2-1; D possibly uses TRBD1 or TRBD2 (8 bases each). This CDR3 comprises 19 residues. From germline, CDR1 is MNHEY and CDR2 SMNVEV (reference sequence). V was cut by 2 bases and J by 4 bases, with 24 bases left in between. DNA of the CDR3: TGTGCCAGCAGTTTAGGGACAGGACAAACGGGGGGGTTATACAATGAGCAGTTCTTC. Its translation is CASSLGTGQTGGLYNEQFF.

This clonotype has just a few counts. V is TRBV6-5 and J is TRBJ1-5; D is unclear. Trimming left V 2 bases short and J 0 bases short, with 11 bases between. The CDR3 is 16 amino acids. From germline, CDR1 is MNHEY and CDR2 SVGAGI. The CDR3, as DNA: TGTGCCAGCAGTTACCTGGGAACCTATAGCAATCAGCCCCAGCATTTT. This translates into CASSYLGTYSNQPQHF.

This clonotype was seen a few times. The chain carries TRBV9 and TRBJ2-7, with D perhaps TRBD1 or TRBD2 (5 bases each). V was shortened by 7 bases and J by 0 bases, with 11 bases between the two germline ends. Germline values: CDR1 SGDLS, CDR2 YYNGEE. CDR3 length equals 13 residues. The CDR3 region is CASARGFSYEQYF. The DNA of the CDR3 is TGTGCCAGCGCCCGGGGCTTCTCCTACGAGCAGTACTTC.

This clonotype was counted a few times. Here the CDR3 reads CASGTSPSTDTQYF. The CDR3 bases are TGTGCTAGCGGAACTAGCCCTAGCACAGATACGCAGTATTTT. This rearrangement joins TRBV27 to TRBJ2-3; tentative D call: TRBD2 (6 bases). The CDR3 is 14 amino acids. Germline V gene data show CDR1 as MNHEY and CDR2 as SMNVEV (reference sequence).

The sample holds a few counts of this clonotype. This sequence joins TRBV5-1 and TRBJ2-3; D could derive from TRBD1 or TRBD2 (5 bases each). CDR3 size: 15 residues. V lost 4 bases, J lost 6 bases, and 18 bases lay in between. Germline CDR1 SGHRS, CDR2 YFSETQ. The DNA of the CDR3 is TGCGCCAGCAGCGTTAGCCGGTCGGGGCAGGATACGCAGTATTTT. The encoded protein is CASSVSRSGQDTQYF. Based on the CDR3 plus reference TRBV5-1 and TRBJ2-3, the full variable domain is KAGVTQTPRYLIKTRGQQVTLSCSPISGHRSVSWYQQTPGQGLQFLFEYFSETQRNKGNFPGRFSGRQFSNSRSEMNVSTLELGDSALYLCASSVSRSGQDTQYFGPGTRLTVL.

This clonotype was counted between two and nine times. The V gene is TRBV20-1, the J gene TRBJ2-3; a possible D gene is TRBD2 (5 bases). Per germline, CDR1 DFQATT and CDR2 SNEGSKA (reference sequence). Trimming took 6 bases from V and 5 from J, leaving 12 bases between them. This CDR3 region has 12 residues. DNA for the CDR3: TGCAGTGCCAATGCCGGGGTAGATACGCAGTATTTT. Translation: CSANAGVDTQYF.

This clonotype was observed a few times. The genes are TRBV9 and TRBJ2-1, with 10 bases aligning to TRBD2. The CDR3 totals 16 residues. Losses at the gene ends were 3 bases for V and 7 bases for J; bases not matched to a gene: 10. Germline V gene lookup returns CDR1 SGDLS and CDR2 YYNGEE. The CDR3 DNA reads as TGTGCCAGCAGCGCTTTAAGCGGGAGGGCCGAAAATGAGCAGTTCTTC. It yields the protein CASSALSGRAENEQFF.

This chain links TRBV5-4 with TRBJ2-7; 11 nucleotides align to TRBD2. Germline values: CDR1 SGHNT, CDR2 YYREEE (reference sequence). This CDR3 comprises 14 residues. The ends lost 4 bases at V and 2 bases at J; junction bases unmatched: 2. As DNA, the CDR3 is TGTGCCAGCAGCGAGGGACTAGCGGCCTACGAGCAGTACTTC. Its translation: CASSEGLAAYEQYF.

This sequence joins TRBV20-1 and TRBJ2-2, with 9 bases fitting TRBD2. Germline V gene sequence: CDR1 DFQATT, CDR2 SNEGSKA (reference sequence). Trimming took 2 bases from V and 4 from J; bases not matched to a gene: 2. This CDR3 spans 14 amino acids. CDR3 sequence reads: CSARLAGSTGELFF. The CDR3, as DNA: TGCAGTGCTAGACTAGCGGGAAGCACCGGGGAGCTGTTTTTT.

The rearrangement uses TRBV7-9 and TRBJ2-1; 7 positions match TRBD1. Unmatched junction bases numbered 7, after V lost 5 bases and J lost 6 bases. Germline V gives CDR1 SEHNR, CDR2 FQNEAQ (reference sequence). There are 14 residues in the CDR3. CDR3 sequence: CASSTGQDRNEQFF. CDR3 coding DNA: TGTGCCAGCAGCACCGGACAGGATCGCAATGAGCAGTTCTTC.

The chain uses TRBV7-9 and TRBJ2-1; 11 bases match TRBD2. The V segment lost 5 bases and the J segment 9 bases; nucleotides outside the gene matches: 12. The CDR3 has 16 residues. The V gene's germline CDR1 is SEHNR and CDR2 FQNEAQ (reference sequence). The CDR3: CASSTDLAGGQPEQFF. Written as DNA, the CDR3 is TGTGCCAGCAGCACCGATTTAGCGGGAGGGCAACCTGAGCAGTTCTTC.

This clonotype was seen only a few times. V gene TRBV12-3 or TRBV12-4 combines with J gene TRBJ2-1; D may be TRBD1 (5 bases). The CDR3 loop spans 14 amino acids. The V end was cut by 6 bases, the J end by 7 bases, with 16 bases between. In DNA form, the CDR3 reads TGTGCCAGCAGCCGCGGACACTGGGCGAATGAGCAGTTCTTC. Translated: CASSRGHWANEQFF.

This clonotype was counted only a few times. V gene TRBV7-2 combines with J gene TRBJ2-5, with D uncertain. The V gene lost 4 bases and the J gene lost 5 bases, with 8 bases spanning the gap. Germline V gene lookup returns CDR1 SGHTA and CDR2 FQGNSA. The CDR3 extends over 12 amino acids. The CDR3 reads CASSSVRETQYF. In nucleotides, the CDR3 is TGTGCCAGCAGCTCCGTAAGGGAGACCCAGTACTTC.

This clonotype was detected only a few times. The chain's CDR3 is CSGRGDGNTIYF. The CDR3 nucleotides read TGCAGTGGTCGGGGGGATGGAAACACCATATATTTT. The chain links TRBV20-1 to TRBJ1-3, with a weak D call TRBD1 (5 bases). The V and J ends lost 7 bases and 3 bases respectively, with 10 bases between them. The CDR3 has 12 residues. Germline loops: CDR1 DFQATT, CDR2 SNEGSKA (reference sequence).

This clonotype was detected ten times or more. The V and J genes are TRBV12-3 or TRBV12-4 and TRBJ2-3, with D maybe TRBD2 (5 bases). Trimming removed 1 base from V and 5 bases from J, with 13 bases in between. The CDR3 runs 15 residues. The CDR3 coding sequence is TGTGCCAGCAGTTTAGTTCTAGCTGGAGGAGATACGCAGTATTTT. Translated: CASSLVLAGGDTQYF.

V usage is TRBV12-3 or TRBV12-4 and J usage is TRBJ2-2, with 7 nucleotides matching TRBD1. The V gene end was trimmed by 6 bases and the J gene end by 7 bases; junction bases not matched to a gene: 8. The CDR3 covers 14 residues. The CDR3: CASSKGQIRGELFF. The CDR3, as DNA: TGTGCCAGCAGCAAGGGACAGATACGCGGGGAGCTGTTTTTT.

This sequence joins TRBV7-2 and TRBJ1-6; D might be TRBD1 (5 bases). This CDR3 spans 13 amino acids. Per germline, CDR1 SGHTA and CDR2 FQGNSA. V lost 8 bases to trimming and J lost 9 bases, with 14 bases between them. The DNA for the CDR3 is TGTGCCAGCCGGGGGGTCACCGGTTCACCCCTCCACTTT. It codes for CASRGVTGSPLHF.

The chain joins TRBV5-1 to TRBJ2-5, with D possibly TRBD1 on 5 matching bases. The CDR3 sequence is 14 residues long. The ends were cut back, 0 bases at V and 3 bases at J, with 9 bases in the middle. The germline V gene has CDR1 SGHRS and CDR2 YFSETQ. The CDR3 here is CASSLAGWEETQYF. The CDR3 coding sequence is TGCGCCAGCAGCTTGGCAGGGTGGGAAGAGACCCAGTACTTC.

This clonotype appeared a few times. The chain links TRBV6-1 to TRBJ2-3; D gene unclear. The CDR3 consists of 13 residues. The V and J ends lost 8 bases and 1 base respectively, with 10 bases between them. In germline, CDR1 is MNHNS, CDR2 SASEGT. In DNA form, the CDR3 reads TGTGCCAGCCGCACGGCTCGCACAGATACGCAGTATTTT. Its protein is CASRTARTDTQYF.

The chain employs TRBV7-2 and TRBJ2-4; tentative D call: TRBD1 (5 bases). Germline CDR1 is SGHTA and CDR2 is FQGNSA. The length of the CDR3 is 14 residues. V lost 3 bases to trimming and J lost 7 bases, with 13 bases between them. CDR3 sequence reads: CASSFQTVDNIQYF. The CDR3 DNA is TGTGCCAGCAGCTTTCAGACAGTCGACAACATTCAGTACTTC. The full variable domain, in which reference TRBV7-2 and TRBJ2-4 provide the parts outside the CDR3, is GAGVSQSPSNKVTEKGKDVELRCDPISGHTALYWYRQSLGQGLEFLIYFQGNSAPDKSGLPSDRFSAERTGGSVSTLTIQRTQQEDSAVYLCASSFQTVDNIQYFGAGTRLSVL.

This clonotype showed up just a few times. The chain's CDR3 is CASSYGQGNYGYTF. CDR3 nucleotide sequence: TGTGCCAGCAGTTATGGTCAGGGTAACTATGGCTACACCTTC. V is TRBV6-5 and J is TRBJ1-2, with a weak D call TRBD1 (5 bases). V gave up 3 bases and J gave up 1 base, with 9 bases separating them. The CDR3 is made up of 14 amino acids. Per germline, CDR1 MNHEY and CDR2 SVGAGI.

This clonotype was observed a single time. The chain carries TRBV7-6 and TRBJ2-3; 10 bases agree with TRBD2. This CDR3 has 15 residues. V was pared by 5 bases and J by 5 bases, with 7 bases of the junction left unmatched. Germline CDR1 and CDR2: SGHVS and FNYEAQ. The CDR3 DNA reads as TGTGCCAGCAGCGCTCTAGCGGGAGCTGTAGATACGCAGTATTTT. The encoded protein is CASSALAGAVDTQYF.

This clonotype was counted between two and nine times. In DNA form, the CDR3 reads TGTGCCAGCAGTTCGACAGGGGGCTGGACCGGGGAGCTGTTTTTT. Translating it yields CASSSTGGWTGELFF. The gene calls are TRBV12-3 or TRBV12-4 and TRBJ2-2, with 10 bases identical to TRBD1. V shed 4 bases, J shed 5 bases, and the junction held 4 bases outside the gene matches. CDR3 length: 15 amino acids.

This clonotype was detected a few times. The chain joins TRBV19 to TRBJ2-1, with 8 bases identical to TRBD2. V lost 3 bases to trimming and J lost 3 bases; unmatched junction nucleotides: 1. The CDR3 has 14 residues. The V gene's germline CDR1 is LNHDA and CDR2 SQIVND (reference sequence). The CDR3 loop reads CASSMSGSYNEQFF. The CDR3 DNA reads as TGTGCCAGTAGTATGAGCGGGAGCTACAATGAGCAGTTCTTC.

The genes are TRBV6-5 and TRBJ2-5; 7 bases map to TRBD2. J gave up 5 bases and V 0 bases, and 15 bases lay outside the gene matches. Germline V lookup: CDR1 MNHEY, CDR2 SVGAGI. CDR3 length: 18 amino acids. CDR3 protein: CASSYSLRGGDDPETQYF. In DNA, the CDR3 is TGTGCCAGCAGTTACTCGTTGCGGGGAGGGGACGACCCCGAGACCCAGTACTTC.